The T cell receptor beta chain under discussion was sequenced for a study of T-cell memory formation after mild COVID-19. TCRdb re-called the 5' RACE reads with MiXCR, one entry per CDR3 protein. The sample gives fewer than 550,000 distinct CDR3 sequences, around 20% of which show up once; 8.4% is in the top ten. This clonotype was seen more than once but under ten times. CDR1 and CDR2 (germline): MNHEY, SVGAGI. V trimming: 2 bases; J trimming: 2 bases; junction bases outside the gene matches: 7. This CDR3 spans 16 amino acids. The gene calls are TRBV6-5 and TRBJ2-5; 8 nucleotides agree with TRBD2. The receptor's source is an adult woman who had mild COVID-19 (a few samples of this study predate the infection). Cell type and time point are not known. The source material was PBMCs or a T cell subset sorted from them (not recorded which). Here the CDR3 reads CASSYRGGWGQETQYF. The CDR3, as DNA: TGTGCCAGCAGTTACCGGGGGGGATGGGGGCAAGAGACCCAGTACTTC.